What follows are 8 T cell receptor beta chains derived from one specimen sequenced in a study of blood T cells in healthy people across ages. It was with a sample-barcoded 5' primer and a J-beta primer mix that a second PCR of roughly 7 to 12 cycles was run. TCRdb re-called the 5' RACE reads through MiXCR, storing one row per CDR3 protein. The sample carries fewer than 2 million distinct CDR3 sequences, about two fifths recorded once. Sequencing was done on a sample of blood. These receptors were taken from a human donor in good health.

This clonotype was recorded a few times. V and J are TRBV7-9 and TRBJ2-4; tentatively, D is TRBD2 (5 bases). Trimming left V 5 bases short and J 6 bases short, with 23 bases between. Germline-derived CDR1 and CDR2 are SEHNR and FQNEAQ (reference sequence). The CDR3 has 17 residues. This chain's CDR3 is CASSPLIALASRNIQYF. The CDR3 coding sequence is TGTGCCAGCAGCCCCTTGATAGCCCTAGCCTCACGAAACATTCAGTACTTC.

The chain recombines TRBV28 with TRBJ2-5; D may be TRBD2 (5 bases). CDR1 and CDR2 (germline): MDHEN, SYDVKM. The CDR3 sequence is 16 residues long. V lost 5 bases to trimming and J lost 0 bases, with 16 bases between them. As DNA, the CDR3 is TGTGCCAGCAGTAACATCGGATCCGGGGACCAAGAGACCCAGTACTTC. Translated, it gives CASSNIGSGDQETQYF.

This rearrangement joins TRBV7-2 to TRBJ2-1; 15 bases map to TRBD2. V shed 1 base and J 10 bases; nucleotides not matched to a gene: 5. Looked up from germline, CDR1 is SGHTA and CDR2 is FQGNSA. This CDR3 comprises 16 residues. CDR3 amino acids: CASSLEGTSGGKEQFF. The CDR3 bases are TGTGCCAGCAGCTTAGAGGGGACTAGCGGGGGGAAAGAGCAGTTCTTC. Full variable domain (missing parts from reference TRBV7-2 and TRBJ2-1): GAGVSQSPSNKVTEKGKDVELRCDPISGHTALYWYRQSLGQGLEFLIYFQGNSAPDKSGLPSDRFSAERTGGSVSTLTIQRTQQEDSAVYLCASSLEGTSGGKEQFFGPGTRLTVL.

The rearrangement joins TRBV7-3 to TRBJ2-1; unclear D gene. Deletions cut 5 bases from V and 8 bases from J, with 19 bases between. Germline V gene sequence: CDR1 SGHTA, CDR2 FQGTGA. The CDR3 is 15 residues long. The CDR3 sequence: CASSLTGSGDDEQFF. The CDR3 nucleotides read TGTGCCAGCAGCCTGACCGGGTCCGGAGACGATGAGCAGTTCTTC.

This clonotype was counted once. The chain employs TRBV7-2 and TRBJ1-2, with 12 bases that match TRBD1. J was trimmed by 8 bases and V by 1 base; bases with no gene match: 5. This CDR3 is 15 amino acids long. Looked up from germline, CDR1 is SGHTA and CDR2 is FQGNSA. The CDR3: CASSLGGGQGAGYTF. For the CDR3, the DNA is TGTGCCAGCAGCTTAGGAGGGGGACAGGGGGCAGGCTACACCTTC.

This clonotype was seen a few times. This chain joins TRBV6-2 or TRBV6-3 and TRBJ2-1, with D perhaps given as TRBD1 or TRBD2 (7 bases each). Germline lookup yields CDR1 MNHEY and CDR2 SVGEGT. This CDR3 contains 15 residues. The V and J ends lost 2 bases and 7 bases respectively, with 15 bases between them. Here the CDR3 reads CASSYVGQGGNEQFF. DNA of the CDR3: TGTGCCAGCAGTTACGTCGGGCAGGGGGGGAATGAGCAGTTCTTC.

The V gene is TRBV7-8, the J gene TRBJ2-3, with D hard to call. Germline V gives CDR1 SGHVS, CDR2 FQNEAQ. Trimming took 1 base from V and 0 from J, leaving 11 bases between them. CDR3 size: 16 residues. The CDR3 loop reads CASSLGGSYSTDTQYF. As DNA, the CDR3 is TGTGCCAGCAGCTTAGGTGGCAGCTATAGCACAGATACGCAGTATTTT.

This clonotype has a handful of counts. V is TRBV20-1 and J is TRBJ2-3; no firm D call. The CDR3 has 13 amino acids. Germline values: CDR1 DFQATT, CDR2 SNEGSKA (reference sequence). The CDR3 DNA is TGCACCCAGGTGGCTTCTAGCACAGATACGCAGTATTTT. Translated, it gives CTQVASSTDTQYF.